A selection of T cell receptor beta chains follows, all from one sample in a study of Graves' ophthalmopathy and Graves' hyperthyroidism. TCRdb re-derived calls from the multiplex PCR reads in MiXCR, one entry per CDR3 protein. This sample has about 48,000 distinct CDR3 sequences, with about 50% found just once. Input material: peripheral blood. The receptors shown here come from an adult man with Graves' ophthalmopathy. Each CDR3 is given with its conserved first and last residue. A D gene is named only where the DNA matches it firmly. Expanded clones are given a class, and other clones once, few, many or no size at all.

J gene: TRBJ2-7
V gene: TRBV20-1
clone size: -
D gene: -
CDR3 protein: CSARSLATYEQYF
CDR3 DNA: TGCAGTGCTAGATCCCTAGCGACCTACGAGCAGTACTTC

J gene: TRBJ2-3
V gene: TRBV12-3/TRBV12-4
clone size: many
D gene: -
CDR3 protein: CASSFESSTDTQYF
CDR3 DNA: TGTGCCAGCAGTTTCGAGAGTTCCACAGATACGCAGTATTTT

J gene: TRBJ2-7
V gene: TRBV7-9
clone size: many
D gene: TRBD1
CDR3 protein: CASSLGATGGYEQYF
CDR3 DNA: TGTGCCAGCAGCTTAGGGGCGACAGGGGGGTACGAGCAGTACTTC

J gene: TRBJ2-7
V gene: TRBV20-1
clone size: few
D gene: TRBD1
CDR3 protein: CSARDRRGRGHYEQYF
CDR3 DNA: TGCAGTGCTAGAGATCGGAGGGGCAGGGGGCACTACGAGCAGTACTTC

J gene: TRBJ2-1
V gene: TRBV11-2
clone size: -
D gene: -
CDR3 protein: CASSLGGLGRNEQFF
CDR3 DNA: TGTGCCAGCAGCTTAGGGGGGCTAGGACGGAATGAGCAGTTCTTC

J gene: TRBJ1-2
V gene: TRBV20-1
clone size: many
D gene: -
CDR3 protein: CSAPDSTFYGYTF
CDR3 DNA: TGCAGTGCCCCGGACAGCACCTTCTATGGCTACACCTTC

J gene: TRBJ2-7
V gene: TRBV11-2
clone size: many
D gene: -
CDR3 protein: CASSSTGLEQYF
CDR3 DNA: TGTGCCAGCAGTTCGACAGGTTTGGAGCAGTACTTC

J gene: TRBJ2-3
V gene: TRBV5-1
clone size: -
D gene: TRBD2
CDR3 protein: CASSSAVLAGADTQYF
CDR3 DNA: TGCGCCAGCAGCTCGGCCGTTCTAGCGGGAGCAGATACGCAGTATTTT

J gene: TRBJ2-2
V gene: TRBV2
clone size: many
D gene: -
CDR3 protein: CASMLRDFLVTGELFF
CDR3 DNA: TGTGCCAGCATGCTTAGGGACTTCCTCGTCACCGGGGAGCTGTTTTTT

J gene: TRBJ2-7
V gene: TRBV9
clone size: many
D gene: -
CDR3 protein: CASSPDREGYEQYF
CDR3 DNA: TGTGCCAGCAGCCCCGACCGTGAGGGCTACGAGCAGTACTTC

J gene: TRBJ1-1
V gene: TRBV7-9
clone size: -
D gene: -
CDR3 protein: CASSLFPGQRANTEAFF
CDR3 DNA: TGTGCCAGCAGCCTATTTCCGGGACAAAGGGCGAACACTGAAGCTTTCTTT

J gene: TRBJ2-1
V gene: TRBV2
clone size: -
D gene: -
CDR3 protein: CASSPTGSYNEQLF
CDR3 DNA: TGTGCCAGCTCACCAACAGGGTCCTACAATGAGCAGCTCTTC

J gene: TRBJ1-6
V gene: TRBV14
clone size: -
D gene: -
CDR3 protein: CASSQVSGFDSPLHF
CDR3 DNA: TGTGCCAGCAGCCAAGTTTCAGGTTTTGATTCACCCCTCCACTTT

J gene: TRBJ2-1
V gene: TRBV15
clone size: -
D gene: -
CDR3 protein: CATSSENPGANEQFF
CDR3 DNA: TGTGCCACCAGCAGTGAGAACCCCGGGGCCAATGAGCAGTTCTTC

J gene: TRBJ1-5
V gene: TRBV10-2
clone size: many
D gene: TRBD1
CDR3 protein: CASSHGTVEWDSNQPQHF
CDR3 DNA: TGCGCCAGCAGCCACGGGACAGTAGAGTGGGATAGCAATCAGCCCCAGCATTTT

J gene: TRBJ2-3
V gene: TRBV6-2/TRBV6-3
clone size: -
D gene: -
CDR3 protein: CASDDSTRYTQYF
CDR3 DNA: TGTGCCAGCGATGACTCCACGCGTTATACGCAGTATTTT

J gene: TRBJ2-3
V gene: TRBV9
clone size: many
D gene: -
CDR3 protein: CASSATKARDTQYF
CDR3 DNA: TGTGCCAGCAGCGCCACCAAGGCCCGGGATACGCAGTATTTT

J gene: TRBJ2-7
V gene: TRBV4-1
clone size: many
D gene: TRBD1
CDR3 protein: CASSQVKGATYEQYF
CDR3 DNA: TGCGCCAGCAGCCAAGTCAAGGGGGCCACCTACGAGCAGTACTTC

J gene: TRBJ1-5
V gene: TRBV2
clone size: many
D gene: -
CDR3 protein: CASRAPLRGGNQPQHF
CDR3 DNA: TGTGCCAGCCGTGCCCCTTTGAGGGGTGGCAATCAGCCCCAGCATTTT

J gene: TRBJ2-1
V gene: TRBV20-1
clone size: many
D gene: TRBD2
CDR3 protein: CSAREAPGLIAGLNNEQFF
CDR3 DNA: TGCAGTGCTAGAGAGGCCCCTGGACTCATAGCGGGATTGAATAATGAGCAGTTCTTC

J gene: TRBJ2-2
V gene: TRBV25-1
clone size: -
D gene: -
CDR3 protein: CASSDDWDGELFF
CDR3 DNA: TGTGCCAGCAGTGACGACTGGGACGGGGAGCTGTTTTTT

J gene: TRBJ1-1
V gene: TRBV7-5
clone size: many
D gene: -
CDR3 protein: CISVPDTEAFF
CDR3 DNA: -

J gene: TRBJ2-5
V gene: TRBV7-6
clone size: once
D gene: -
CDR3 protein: CASSLAMDQQPQYF
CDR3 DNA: TGTGCCAGCAGCTTAGCAATGGATCAGCAGCCCCAGTACTTC

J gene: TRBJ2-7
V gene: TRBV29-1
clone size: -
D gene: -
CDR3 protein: CSLVQGYEQYF
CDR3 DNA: TGCAGCTTGGTTCAGGGCTACGAGCAGTACTTC

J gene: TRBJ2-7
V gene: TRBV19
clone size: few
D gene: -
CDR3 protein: CASSMYGNEQYF
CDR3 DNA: TGTGCCAGTAGTATGTATGGGAACGAGCAGTACTTC

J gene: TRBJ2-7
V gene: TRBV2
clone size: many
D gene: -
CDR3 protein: CASTSASYEQYF
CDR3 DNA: TGTGCCAGCACGTCCGCCTCCTACGAGCAGTACTTC

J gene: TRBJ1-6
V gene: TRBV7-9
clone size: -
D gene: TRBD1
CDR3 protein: CASSTGTGDNSPLHF
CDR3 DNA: TGTGCCAGCAGCACCGGGACAGGGGACAATTCACCCCTCCACTTT

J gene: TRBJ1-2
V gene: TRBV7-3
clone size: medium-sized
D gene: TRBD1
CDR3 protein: CASSPQGQYRGYTF
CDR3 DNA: TGTGCCAGCAGCCCCCAGGGACAGTATCGTGGCTACACCTTC

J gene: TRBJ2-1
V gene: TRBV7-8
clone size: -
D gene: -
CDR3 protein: CASSLPAANLFF
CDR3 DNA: TGTGCCAGCAGTTTACCCGCGGCCAATCTGTTCTTC

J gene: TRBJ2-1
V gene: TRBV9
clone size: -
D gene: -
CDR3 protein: CASSVVGASYNEQFF
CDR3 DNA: TGTGCCAGCAGCGTAGTGGGGGCTTCCTACAATGAGCAGTTCTTC

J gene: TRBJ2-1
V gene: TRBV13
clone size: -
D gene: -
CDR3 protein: CASSRSVGLVYNEQFF
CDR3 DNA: TGTGCCAGCAGCCGGTCGGTCGGGCTGGTCTACAATGAGCAGTTCTTC

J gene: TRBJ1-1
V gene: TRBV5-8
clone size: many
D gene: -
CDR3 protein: CASSPNRWMNTEAFF
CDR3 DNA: TGTGCCAGCAGCCCAAACAGGTGGATGAACACTGAAGCTTTCTTT

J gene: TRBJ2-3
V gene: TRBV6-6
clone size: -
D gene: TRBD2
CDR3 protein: CASSYRPGGVITDTQYF
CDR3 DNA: TGTGCCAGCAGTTACCGGCCGGGAGGGGTGATTACAGATACGCAGTATTTT

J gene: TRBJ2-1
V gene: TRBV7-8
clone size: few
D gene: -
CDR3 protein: CASSFKGHEQFF
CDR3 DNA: TGTGCCAGCAGCTTTAAGGGCCATGAGCAGTTCTTC

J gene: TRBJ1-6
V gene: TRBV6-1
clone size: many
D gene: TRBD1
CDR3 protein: CASSLDRDHLVRPNSPLHF
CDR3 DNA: TGTGCCAGCAGTTTAGACAGGGACCATCTCGTACGCCCTAATTCACCCCTCCACTTT

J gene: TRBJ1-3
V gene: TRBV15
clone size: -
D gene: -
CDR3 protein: CATSSFSGNTIYF
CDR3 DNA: TGTGCCACCAGTTCCTTCTCTGGAAACACCATATATTTT

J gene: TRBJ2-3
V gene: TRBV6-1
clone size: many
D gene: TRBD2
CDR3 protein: CASSATSGSHTQYF
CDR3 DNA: TGTGCCAGCAGTGCGACTAGCGGGTCCCATACGCAGTATTTT

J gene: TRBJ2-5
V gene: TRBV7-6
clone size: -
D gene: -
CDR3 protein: CASSLWSQETQYF
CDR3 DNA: TGTGCCAGCAGCTTGTGGAGCCAAGAGACCCAGTACTTC

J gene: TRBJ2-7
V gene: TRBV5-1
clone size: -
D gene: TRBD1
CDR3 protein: CASRRQGPYEQYF
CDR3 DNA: TGCGCCAGCCGCCGACAGGGACCGTACGAGCAGTACTTC

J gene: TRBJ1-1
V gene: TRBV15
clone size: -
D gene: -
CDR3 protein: CATSRRGGERDTEAFF
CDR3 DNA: TGTGCCACCAGCAGGAGGGGGGGGGAGCGGGACACTGAAGCTTTCTTT

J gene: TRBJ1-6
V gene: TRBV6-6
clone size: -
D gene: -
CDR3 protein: CASRQGNSPLHF
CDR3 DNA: TGTGCCAGCAGACAGGGTAATTCACCCCTCCACTTT

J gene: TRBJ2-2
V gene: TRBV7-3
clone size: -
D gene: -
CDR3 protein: CASSLRGGELFF
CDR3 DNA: TGTGCCAGCAGCTTACGGGGCGGGGAGCTGTTTTTT

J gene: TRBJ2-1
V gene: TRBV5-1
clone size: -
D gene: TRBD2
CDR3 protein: CASSTDPGSGGNEQFF
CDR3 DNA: TGCGCCAGCAGCACGGATCCGGGGAGCGGGGGGAATGAGCAGTTCTTC